The present T cell receptor (beta chain) was sequenced within a study of CD8+ T cells in alopecia areata. Findings and limits, study-wide: One nonresponder makes the tie between baseline CD8+ expansion and response uncertain. Compared with normal scalp, lesional scalp had higher clonality and more expanded CD8+ clones.

Investigators isolated RNA and reverse transcribed it into cDNA to act as the sequencing template. Sequencing used immunoSEQ multiplex PCR; TCRdb keeps in-frame clones, though not all of them. Among about 110,000 clones listed, less than 70% were seen once. The sample's treatment: oral pan-JAK inhibitor, 5-10 mg twice daily. Peripheral blood samples and lesional scalp punch biopsies were obtained from alopecia areata patients. This clone showed up just once. The target antigen is unknown. The CDR3 has 13 amino acids. J lost 7 bases, V lost 6 bases, and 7 bases had no gene match. Germline V CDR1 and CDR2: MNHEY, SMNVEV (reference sequence).

The sequence derives from a human donor with alopecia areata. Sequenced material: CD4+ T cells sorted from blood, taken at week 24, from a patient treated with tofacitinib. This sequence joins TRBV27 and TRBJ2-3; 7 nucleotides line up with TRBD2. This chain's CDR3 is CASRPYGGNTQYF. The CDR3 nucleotides are TGTGCCAGCAGGCCGTACGGGGGGAATACGCAGTATTTT.